This T cell receptor beta chain originates from a study of T cells in Graves' hyperthyroidism and ophthalmopathy. Absent ophthalmopathy progression within 18 months defined stable Graves' hyperthyroidism. The investigators amplified TCR beta CDR3 regions from RNA transcripts. With the HTBI primer set, the TCR CDR3 went through a first round of RT-PCR. TCRdb re-derived calls from the multiplex PCR reads in MiXCR, one entry per CDR3 protein. The sample records hundreds of thousands of distinct CDR3 sequences, 15% to 20% being singletons. This clonotype was seen at least ten times. Germline V lookup: CDR1 SGHTA, CDR2 FQGNSA. The CDR3 totals 10 residues. V shed 6 bases and J shed 5 bases, with 3 bases lying between them.

This sequence originates from a young woman with Graves' hyperthyroidism. Sequencing used blood. The chain has TRBV7-2 and TRBJ2-3; D is undetermined. CDR3 sequence: CASSGDTQYF. CDR3 in DNA: TGTGCCAGCAGTGGAGATACGCAGTATTTT.